This T cell receptor (beta chain) originates from a study of T cell repertoires in cytomegalovirus infection. Germline V CDR1 and CDR2: MDHEN, SYDVKM. This CDR3 is 11 amino acids long. Trimming took 4 bases from V and 6 from J, leaving 4 bases between them. TCRdb fed the reads into MiXCR, producing one record per CDR3 protein. The sample lists about 46,000 distinct CDR3 sequences, more than 20% occurring once. This clonotype showed up many times. The target antigen is unknown. Sequencing was carried out using PBMCs, sequenced either directly or after in vitro stimulation (not recorded which). The source of this sequence is a human donor in good health (CMV status not recorded). Some clones in this sample may be carry-over from other donors' samples. The chain couples TRBV28 to TRBJ2-1; unclear D gene. The CDR3 loop is CASSWTNEQFF. The CDR3 region has the DNA TGTGCCAGCAGTTGGACCAATGAGCAGTTCTTC.